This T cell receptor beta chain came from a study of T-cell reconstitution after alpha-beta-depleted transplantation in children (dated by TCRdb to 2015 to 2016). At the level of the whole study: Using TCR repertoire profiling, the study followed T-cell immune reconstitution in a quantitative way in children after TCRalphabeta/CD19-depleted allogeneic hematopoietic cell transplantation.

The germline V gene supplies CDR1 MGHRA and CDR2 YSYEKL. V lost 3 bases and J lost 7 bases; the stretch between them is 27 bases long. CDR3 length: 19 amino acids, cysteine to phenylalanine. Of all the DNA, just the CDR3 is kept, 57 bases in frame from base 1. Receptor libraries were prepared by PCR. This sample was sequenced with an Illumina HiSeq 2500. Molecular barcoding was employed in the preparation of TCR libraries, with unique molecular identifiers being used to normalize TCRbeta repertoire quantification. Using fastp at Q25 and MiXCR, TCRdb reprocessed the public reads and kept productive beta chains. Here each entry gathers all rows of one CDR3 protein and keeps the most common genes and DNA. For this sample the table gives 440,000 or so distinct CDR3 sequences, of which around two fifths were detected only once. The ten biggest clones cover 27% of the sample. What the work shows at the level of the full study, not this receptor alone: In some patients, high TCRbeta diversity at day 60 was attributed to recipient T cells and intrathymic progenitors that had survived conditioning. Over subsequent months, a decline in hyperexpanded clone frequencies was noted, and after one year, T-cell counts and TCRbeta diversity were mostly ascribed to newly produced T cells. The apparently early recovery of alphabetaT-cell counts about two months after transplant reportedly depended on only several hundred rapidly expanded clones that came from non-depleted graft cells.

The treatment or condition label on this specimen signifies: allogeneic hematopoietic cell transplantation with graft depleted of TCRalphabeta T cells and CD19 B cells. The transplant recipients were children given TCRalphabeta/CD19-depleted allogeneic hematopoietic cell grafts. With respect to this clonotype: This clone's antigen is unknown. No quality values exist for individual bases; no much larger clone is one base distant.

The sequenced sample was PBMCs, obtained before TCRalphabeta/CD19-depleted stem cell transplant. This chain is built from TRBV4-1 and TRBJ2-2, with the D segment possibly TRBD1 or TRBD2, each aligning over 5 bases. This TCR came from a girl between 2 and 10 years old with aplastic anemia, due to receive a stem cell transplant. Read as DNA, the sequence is TGCGCCAGCAGCCACCCTCCGGGACGGTCTCCAAACTGGGGCGGGGAGCTGTTTTTT. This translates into CASSHPPGRSPNWGGELFF.